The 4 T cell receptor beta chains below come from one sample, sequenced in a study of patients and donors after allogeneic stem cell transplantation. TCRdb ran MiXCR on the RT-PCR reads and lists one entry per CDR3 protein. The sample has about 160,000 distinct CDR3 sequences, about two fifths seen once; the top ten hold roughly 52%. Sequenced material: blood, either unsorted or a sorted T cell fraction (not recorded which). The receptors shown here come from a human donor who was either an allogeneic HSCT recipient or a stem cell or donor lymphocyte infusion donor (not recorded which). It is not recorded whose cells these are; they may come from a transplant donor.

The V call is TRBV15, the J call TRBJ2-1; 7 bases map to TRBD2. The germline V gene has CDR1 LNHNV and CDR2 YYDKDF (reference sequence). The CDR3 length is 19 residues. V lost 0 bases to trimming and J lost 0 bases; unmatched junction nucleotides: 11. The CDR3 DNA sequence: TGTGCCACCAGCAGAGAAGGGACTATCGATTCGGCCTCCTACAATGAGCAGTTCTTC. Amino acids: CATSREGTIDSASYNEQFF.

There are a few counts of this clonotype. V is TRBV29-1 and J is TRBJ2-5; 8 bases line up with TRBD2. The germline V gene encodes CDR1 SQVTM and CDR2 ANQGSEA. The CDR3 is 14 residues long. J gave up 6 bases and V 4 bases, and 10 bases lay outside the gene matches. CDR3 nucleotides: TGCAGCGTTGGCGGGGGGTTTATCTCAAAGACCCAGTACTTC. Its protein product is CSVGGGFISKTQYF.

The DNA of the CDR3 is TGTGCCACCAGCAGAGATTTAGACTCCTCGGCCCAGCCCCAGCATTTT. Its protein product is CATSRDLDSSAQPQHF. V gene TRBV15 combines with J gene TRBJ1-5; D gene uncertain. This CDR3 comprises 16 residues. Deletions cut 0 bases from V and 7 bases from J, with 16 bases between. Germline CDR1 LNHNV, CDR2 YYDKDF (reference sequence).

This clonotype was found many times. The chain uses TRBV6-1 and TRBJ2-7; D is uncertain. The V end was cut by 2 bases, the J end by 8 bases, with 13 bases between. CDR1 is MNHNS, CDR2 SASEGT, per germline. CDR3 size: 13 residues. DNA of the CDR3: TGTGCCAGCAGTGAAATGGCAGGTTTCCAGCAGTACTTC. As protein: CASSEMAGFQQYF.